This T cell receptor beta chain came from a study of early T cells in non-severe SARS-CoV-2 infection. The overall study: Sequencing input comprised bulk RNA from unsorted whole blood; chain pairing was not available.

The CDR3 runs 18 residues. The germline gives CDR1 SGHRS, CDR2 YFSETQ. The trim removed 1 base at V and 0 bases at J, leaving 10 bases unmatched. TCRdb analysed the 5' RACE reads with MiXCR anew, one entry per CDR3 protein. The table shows 45,000 or so distinct CDR3 sequences, with about 25% occurring only once. The rearrangement uses TRBV5-1 and TRBJ2-7, with TRBD2 identical over 10 bases. The input for sequencing was whole blood, taken at baseline. This clonotype was obtained from an adult who was a healthcare worker with PCR-confirmed SARS-CoV-2 infection or an uninfected control (not recorded which). CDR3 amino acids: CASSLYLAGAASSYEQYF. The CDR3 DNA reads TGCGCCAGCAGCTTGTACCTAGCGGGGGCCGCGAGCTCCTACGAGCAGTACTTC.